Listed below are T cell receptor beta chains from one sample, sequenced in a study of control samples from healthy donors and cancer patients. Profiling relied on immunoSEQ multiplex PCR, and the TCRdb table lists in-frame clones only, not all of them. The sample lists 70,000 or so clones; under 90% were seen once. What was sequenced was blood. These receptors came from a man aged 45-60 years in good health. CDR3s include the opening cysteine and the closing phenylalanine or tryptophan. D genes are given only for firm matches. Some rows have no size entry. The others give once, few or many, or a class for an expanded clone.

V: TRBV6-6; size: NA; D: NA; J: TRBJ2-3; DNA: TGTGCCAGCAAGGTGATGACATCCCTCACAGATACGCAGTATTTT; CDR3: CASKVMTSLTDTQYF
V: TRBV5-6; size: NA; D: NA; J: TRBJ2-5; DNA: TGTGCCAGCAGCTCCCTCCAGGTTTCTGGGACCCAGTACTTC; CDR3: CASSSLQVSGTQYF
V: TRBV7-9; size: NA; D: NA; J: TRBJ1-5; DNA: TGTGCCAGCAGCTCCGACGGGGGGAAGAGTCAGCCCCAGCATTTT; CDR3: CASSSDGGKSQPQHF
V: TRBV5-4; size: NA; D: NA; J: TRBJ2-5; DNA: TGTGCCAGCAGCTTGATATCTGTACAAGAGACCCAGTACTTC; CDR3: CASSLISVQETQYF
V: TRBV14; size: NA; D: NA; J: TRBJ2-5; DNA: TGTGCCAGCAGCCATACACGGACCCAGTACTTC; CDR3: CASSHTRTQYF
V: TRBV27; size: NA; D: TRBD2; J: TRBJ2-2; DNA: TGTGCCAGCAGTCTCACACCCGGACTAGCGGGCACCGGGGAGCTGTTTTTT; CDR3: CASSLTPGLAGTGELFF
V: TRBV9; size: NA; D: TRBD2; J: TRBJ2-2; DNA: TGTGCCAGCAGCGGGACTAGCGGGGGCACCGGGGAGCTGTTTTTT; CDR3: CASSGTSGGTGELFF
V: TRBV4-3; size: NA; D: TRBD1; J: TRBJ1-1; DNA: TGCGCCAGCAGCACGGACAGGGGAGGGACTGAAGCTTTCTTT; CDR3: CASSTDRGGTEAFF
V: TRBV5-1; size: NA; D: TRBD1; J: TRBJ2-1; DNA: TGCGCCAGCAGTTTTTCCCTGACAGGGGTGGTCTACAATGAGCAGTTCTTC; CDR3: CASSFSLTGVVYNEQFF
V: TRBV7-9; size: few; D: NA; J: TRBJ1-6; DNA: TGTGCCAGCAGCTTAGAGGGGAAGGGCCTCCACTTT; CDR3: CASSLEGKGLHF
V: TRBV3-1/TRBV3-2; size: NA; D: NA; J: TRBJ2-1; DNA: TGTGCCAGCAGCCCTTATCTGCGGGAACAAAGGGCAAATGAGCAGTTCTTC; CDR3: CASSPYLREQRANEQFF
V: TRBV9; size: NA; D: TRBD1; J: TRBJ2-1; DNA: TGTGCCAGCAGCCCCGGGACAGCCGACAATGAGCAGTTCTTC; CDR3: CASSPGTADNEQFF
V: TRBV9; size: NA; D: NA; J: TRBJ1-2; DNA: TGTGCCAGCAGAGGACAGTTCGGGGGCTACACCTTC; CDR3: CASRGQFGGYTF
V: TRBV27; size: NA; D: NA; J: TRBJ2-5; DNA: TGTGCCAGCAGTTTAGATTCTTTGGGGGACTCCTCCCTCGGAGAGACCCAGTACTTC; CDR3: CASSLDSLGDSSLGETQYF
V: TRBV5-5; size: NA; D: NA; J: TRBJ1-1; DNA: TGTGCCAGCAGCTTGGTTGCGCCTGAAGCTTTCTTT; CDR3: CASSLVAPEAFF
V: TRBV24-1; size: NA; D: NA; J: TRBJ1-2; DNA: TGTGCCACCAGTGAGAGTGGCAGGGTGGACTATGGCTACACCTTC; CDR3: CATSESGRVDYGYTF
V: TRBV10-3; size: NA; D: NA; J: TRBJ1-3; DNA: TGTGCCATCACGGGGGGAACCGGAAACACCATATATTTT; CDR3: CAITGGTGNTIYF
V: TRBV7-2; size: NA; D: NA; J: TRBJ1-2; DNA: TGTGCCAGCAGCACCCGGACGACCGACTACACCTTC; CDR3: CASSTRTTDYTF
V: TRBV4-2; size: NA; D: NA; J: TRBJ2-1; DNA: TGTGCCAGCAGCCAAGAAGGAGGGAGACATGAGCAGTTCTTC; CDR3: CASSQEGGRHEQFF
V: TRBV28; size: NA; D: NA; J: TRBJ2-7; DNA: TGTGCCAGCAGCGTAGACCAGGTCCTCCTCGAGCAGTACTTC; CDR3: CASSVDQVLLEQYF
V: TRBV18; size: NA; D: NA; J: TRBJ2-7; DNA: TGTGCCAGCTCACCAAAGACAGCTCTAGGGCAGTACTTC; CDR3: CASSPKTALGQYF
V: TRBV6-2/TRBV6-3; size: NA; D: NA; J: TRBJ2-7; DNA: TGTGCCAGCAGTTACCTCGGAGGCGGAGTTAGCTCCTACGAGCAGTACTTC; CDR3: CASSYLGGGVSSYEQYF
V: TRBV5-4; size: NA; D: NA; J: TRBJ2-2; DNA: TGTGCCAGCAGCCCCGGAGGGGCGCTAATGGGCACCGGGGAGCTGTTTTTT; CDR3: CASSPGGALMGTGELFF
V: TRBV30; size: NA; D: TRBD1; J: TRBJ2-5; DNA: TGTGCCTGGGGGGGACAGGGGCCAAAGACCCAGTACTTC; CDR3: CAWGGQGPKTQYF
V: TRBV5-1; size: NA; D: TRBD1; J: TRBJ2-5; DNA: TGCGCCAGCAGATTTACGACAGGGGCCCAAGAGACCCAGTACTTC; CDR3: CASRFTTGAQETQYF
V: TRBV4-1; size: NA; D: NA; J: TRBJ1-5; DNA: TGCGCCAGCAGCCGGTGGATACAGTGGGATCAGCCCCAGCATTTT; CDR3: CASSRWIQWDQPQHF
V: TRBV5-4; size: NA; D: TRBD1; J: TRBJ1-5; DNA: TGTGCCAGCAGTCTCGACAGGGAAGTTCAGCCCCAGCATTTT; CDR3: CASSLDREVQPQHF
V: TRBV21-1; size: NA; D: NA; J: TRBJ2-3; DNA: TGTGCCAGCAGCAAACGCGGTGAGCGGGATACGCAGTATTTT; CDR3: CASSKRGERDTQYF
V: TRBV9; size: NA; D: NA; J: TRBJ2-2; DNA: TGTGCCAGCAGCGTAGGAACAGGGCCCGGGGAGCTGTTTTTT; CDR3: CASSVGTGPGELFF
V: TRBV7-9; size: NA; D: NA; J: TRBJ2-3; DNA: TGTGCCAGCAGCGAGGGCCGCACAGATACGCAGTATTTT; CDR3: CASSEGRTDTQYF
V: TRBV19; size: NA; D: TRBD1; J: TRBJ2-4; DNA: TGTGCCAGTAGGCGGACAGGGATGGACATTCAGTACTTC; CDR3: CASRRTGMDIQYF
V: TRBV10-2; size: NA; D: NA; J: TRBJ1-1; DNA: TGCGCCAGCAGTGAGTTTCTTCAGGCGGAAGCTTTCTTT; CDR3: CASSEFLQAEAFF
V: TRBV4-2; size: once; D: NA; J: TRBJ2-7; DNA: TGTGCCAGCAGCCAAGGGGAGGGGACAGAGTCCTACGAGCAGTACTTC; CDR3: CASSQGEGTESYEQYF
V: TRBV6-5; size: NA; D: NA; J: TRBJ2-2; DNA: TGTGCCAGCTATGTGGGTTTAACCGGGGAGCTGTTTTTT; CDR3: CASYVGLTGELFF
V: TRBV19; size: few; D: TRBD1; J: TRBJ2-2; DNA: TGTGCCAGCCGCAGGGGGCCGGGGGCGGACACCGGGGAGCTGTTTTTT; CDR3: CASRRGPGADTGELFF
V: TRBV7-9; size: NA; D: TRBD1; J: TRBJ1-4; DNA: TGTGCCAGCAGCTTGGAGGGGGCGCGGAAAAAACTGTTTTTT; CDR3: CASSLEGARKKLFF
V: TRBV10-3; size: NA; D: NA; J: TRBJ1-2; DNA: TGTGCCATCAGCATAGCTAACTATGGCTACACCTTC; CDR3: CAISIANYGYTF
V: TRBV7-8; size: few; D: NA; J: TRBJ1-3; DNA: TGTGCCAGCAGCTTAGCGCTGGACAGCTCTGGAAACACCATATATTTT; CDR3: CASSLALDSSGNTIYF
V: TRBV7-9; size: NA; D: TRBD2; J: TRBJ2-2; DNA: TGTGCCAGCAGCTTAGCTAGCGGGGGATTTAACACCGGGGAGCTGTTTTTT; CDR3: CASSLASGGFNTGELFF
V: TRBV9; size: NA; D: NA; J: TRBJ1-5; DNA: TGTGCCAGCAGCGTAGAGGGGGGGAAGAGCAATCAGCCCCAGCATTTT; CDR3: CASSVEGGKSNQPQHF
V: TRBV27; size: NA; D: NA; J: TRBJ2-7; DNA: TGTGCCAGCAGTAGCCAGGGTCAAGAGCAGTACTTC; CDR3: CASSSQGQEQYF
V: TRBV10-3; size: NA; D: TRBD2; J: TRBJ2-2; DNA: TGTGCCACGCGGGGACTAGGGGAAACCGGGGAGCTGTTTTTT; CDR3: CATRGLGETGELFF